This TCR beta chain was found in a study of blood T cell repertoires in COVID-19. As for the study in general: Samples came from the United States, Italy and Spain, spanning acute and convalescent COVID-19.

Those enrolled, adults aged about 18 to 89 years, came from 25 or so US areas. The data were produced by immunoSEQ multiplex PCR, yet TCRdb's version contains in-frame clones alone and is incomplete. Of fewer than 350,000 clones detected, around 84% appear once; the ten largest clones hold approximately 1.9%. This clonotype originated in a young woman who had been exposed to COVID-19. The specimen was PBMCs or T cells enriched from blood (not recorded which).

The CDR3 is CASSFEVVGSPLHF. CDR3 DNA sequence: TGCGCCAGCAGCTTTGAAGTAGTTGGTTCACCCCTCCACTTT. The genes are TRBV5-1 and TRBJ1-6; no reliable D call. V gave up 2 bases and J gave up 9 bases, with 12 bases separating them. The CDR3 runs to 14 residues. CDR1 and CDR2 from the germline V gene are SGHRS and YFSETQ.